These 10 T cell receptor beta chains originate from one sample sequenced in a study of control samples from healthy donors and cancer patients. Sequenced by immunoSEQ multiplex PCR; TCRdb stores in-frame clones only, minus some. This table holds 70,000 to 100,000 clones, over 85% found once. Sequencing used PBMCs. These receptor sequences come from a woman between 55 and 75 years old with head and neck cancer.

The chain employs TRBV11-2 and TRBJ2-3; TRBD1 matches at 7 bases. The CDR3 runs to 15 residues. The V gene end was trimmed by 4 bases and the J gene end by 4 bases; junction bases not matched to a gene: 8. Germline assignment: CDR1 SGHAT and CDR2 FQNNGV. The CDR3 sequence is CASSSLRQGADTQYF. The CDR3 coding sequence is TGTGCCAGCAGCTCTTTACGTCAGGGGGCAGATACGCAGTATTTT.

Here the CDR3 reads CASSLVGEVGGQETQYF. DNA for the CDR3: TGCGCCAGCAGCTTGGTTGGGGAAGTAGGGGGGCAAGAGACCCAGTACTTC. The gene calls are TRBV5-1 and TRBJ2-5; D possibly uses TRBD1 or TRBD2 (6 bases each). Germline loops: CDR1 SGHRS, CDR2 YFSETQ. Trimming took off 0 bases at V and 2 bases at J, with 17 bases between the two ends. The CDR3 is 17 residues long.

V and J are TRBV7-9 and TRBJ2-5; TRBD1 or TRBD2 may be the D gene (6 bases each). The CDR3 has 16 residues. Trimming pared 1 base from V and 5 bases from J, leaving 17 bases between. Germline CDR1 reads SEHNR; CDR2 reads FQNEAQ (reference sequence). The CDR3, as DNA: TGTGCCAGCAGCTTAGTAGGCAGGGGACTTGGGGAGACCCAGTACTTC. This encodes CASSLVGRGLGETQYF.

The chain joins TRBV28 to TRBJ2-2; 9 bases map to TRBD1. From germline, CDR1 is MDHEN and CDR2 SYDVKM. The length of the CDR3 is 16 residues. V lost 8 bases and J lost 4; bases outside the gene matches: 11. CDR3 loop: CASLISGQGPTGELFF. CDR3 coding DNA: TGTGCCAGCCTTATTTCGGGACAGGGACCCACCGGGGAGCTGTTTTTT.

This chain uses TRBV27 with TRBJ1-4; D is undetermined. Trimming took off 3 bases at V and 10 bases at J, with 12 bases between the two ends. This CDR3 comprises 13 residues. Germline CDR1 is MNHEY and CDR2 is SMNVEV (reference sequence). CDR3 sequence reads: CASSFGVTTKLFF. The CDR3 DNA reads as TGTGCCAGCAGTTTTGGGGTGACAACAAAACTGTTTTTT.

The gene calls are TRBV7-9 and TRBJ2-6; TRBD2 matches 8 bases. V lost 5 bases, J lost 2 bases, and 2 bases stayed unmatched. The CDR3 runs to 15 residues. Germline V gene lookup returns CDR1 SEHNR and CDR2 FQNEAQ (reference sequence). CDR3 protein: CASSVGRAGANVLTF. As DNA, the CDR3 is TGTGCCAGCAGCGTCGGGAGGGCTGGGGCCAACGTCCTGACTTTC.

This sequence joins TRBV27 and TRBJ1-6; D not certain. CDR1 is MNHEY and CDR2 is SMNVEV in the germline V gene (reference sequence). The CDR3 is made up of 16 amino acids. The V end lost 6 bases, the J end lost 3 bases, and 15 bases lay between the germline ends. Here the CDR3 reads CASSPLTTVYNSPLHF. CDR3 in DNA: TGTGCCAGCAGCCCCCTCACTACAGTCTATAATTCACCCCTCCACTTT.

The V gene is TRBV5-4, the J gene TRBJ2-1; unclear D gene. Trimming shortened V by 1 base and J by 7 bases, and 15 bases separated the two germline ends. CDR1 and CDR2 from the germline V gene are SGHNT and YYREEE (reference sequence). The CDR3 runs 15 residues. The CDR3 here is CASSLMAREGNEQFF. The DNA of the CDR3 is TGTGCCAGCAGCTTGATGGCTAGGGAAGGGAATGAGCAGTTCTTC. The full variable domain, rest sourced from reference TRBV5-4 and TRBJ2-1, is ETGVTQSPTHLIKTRGQQVTLRCSSQSGHNTVSWYQQALGQGPQFIFQYYREEENGRGNFPPRFSGLQFPNYSSELNVNALELDDSALYLCASSLMAREGNEQFFGPGTRLTVL.

This clone was found a few times. This sequence joins TRBV12-3 or TRBV12-4 and TRBJ2-1; D call uncertain. The CDR3 length is 13 residues. V was shortened by 2 bases and J by 6 bases, with 8 bases between the two germline ends. The CDR3 DNA is TGTGCCAGCAGTTTATTTGGAGTCAATGAGCAGTTCTTC. Its translation is CASSLFGVNEQFF.

The rearrangement uses TRBV18 and TRBJ2-7; the D is unclear. Germline V gene sequence: CDR1 KGHSH, CDR2 LQKENI. CDR3 length: 18 amino acids. The V end lost 3 bases, the J end lost 1 base, and 22 bases lay between the germline ends. CDR3 amino acids: CASSPIQSSGAPSYEQYF. DNA for the CDR3: TGTGCCAGCTCACCTATACAGAGTTCAGGAGCCCCGTCCTACGAGCAGTACTTC. Full variable domain (rest looked up from reference TRBV18 and TRBJ2-7): NAGVMQNPRHLVRRRGQEARLRCSPMKGHSHVYWYRQLPEEGLKFMVYLQKENIIDESGMPKERFSAEFPKEGPSILRIQQVVRGDSAAYFCASSPIQSSGAPSYEQYFGPGTRLTVT.